This T cell receptor (beta chain) is drawn from a study of T cells in Graves' hyperthyroidism and ophthalmopathy. Uncontrolled infection, other autoimmune disease, pregnancy and lactation each barred patients from inclusion. Authors of the study amplified TCR beta CDR3 regions from RNA transcripts. First-round RT-PCR targeting the TCR CDR3 was performed with the HTBI primer set. TCRdb reprocessed the multiplex PCR reads via MiXCR and lists one record per CDR3 protein. The sample carries 450,000 to 650,000 distinct CDR3 sequences, roughly 20% recorded once. Study-level results: A model of 13 V-J pairs discriminated ophthalmopathy from stable hyperthyroidism.

This clonotype was detected ten times or more. No antigen is known for it. The specimen was blood. The TCR originated in a young man with Graves' hyperthyroidism.

CDR3 bases: TGTGCCAGCAGCTTAAGTCGTTGGGGGACGGAAAACACTGAAGCTTTCTTT. Translated, it gives CASSLSRWGTENTEAFF. This rearrangement joins TRBV11-2 to TRBJ1-1, with a tentative D call TRBD1 (5 bases). This CDR3 is 17 amino acids long. Germline CDR1 and CDR2: SGHAT and FQNNGV. V was pared by 2 bases and J by 2 bases, with 18 bases between.